The next 5 T cell receptor beta chains were all read from a single sample in a study of cytomegalovirus exposure and HLA in healthy donors. The PCR made use of 60 Vbeta and 13 Jbeta primers. The table came from immunoSEQ multiplex PCR; TCRdb's copy has only in-frame clones and leaves some out. The top ten clones hold roughly 0.87% of a sample with some 140,000 clones, roughly 80% of them seen once. The sample comprised PBMCs. These receptors all come from a man aged 18 to 35 in good health and CMV-seronegative.

The J gene is TRBJ1-2, the V gene TRBV18; 8 nucleotides agree with TRBD1. V was pared by 3 bases and J by 7 bases, with 10 bases of the junction left unmatched. This CDR3 is built from 15 residues. Germline-derived CDR1 and CDR2 are KGHSH and LQKENI. As DNA, the CDR3 is TGTGCCAGCTCACCTGGAGACAGGGGAGTAAGTGGCTACACCTTC. Its translation: CASSPGDRGVSGYTF.

This clone was seen a handful of times. This sequence joins TRBV6-5 and TRBJ2-7; no definite D call. From germline, CDR1 is MNHEY and CDR2 SVGAGI. The ends were cut back, 5 bases at V and 3 bases at J, with 5 bases in the middle. This CDR3 has 11 amino acids. The CDR3 region is CASSAGYEQYF. CDR3 DNA sequence: TGTGCCAGCAGTGCAGGCTACGAGCAGTACTTC.

This clone was seen more than once but under ten times. The chain employs TRBV2 and TRBJ2-2, with 10 positions matching TRBD1. Trimming cost V 8 bases and J 7 bases; bases outside gene matches: 7. Germline CDR1 SNHLY, CDR2 FYNNEI. CDR3 size: 14 residues. The DNA of the CDR3 is TGTGCCAGCGAAGGGACAGGGGTGGGCGGGGAGCTGTTTTTT. It is translated as CASEGTGVGGELFF.

The gene calls are TRBV19 and TRBJ2-5, with D perhaps TRBD1 (5 bases). The J call could be wrong; TRBJ2-7 is a better fit for the DNA end. The CDR3 sequence is 15 residues long. Germline V gene data show CDR1 as LNHDA and CDR2 as SQIVND (reference sequence). The CDR3 reads CASSLNRRGVHEQYF. CDR3 DNA: TGTGCCAGTAGTTTAAACAGGAGAGGAGTCCACGAGCAGTACTTC.

The chain couples TRBV6-5 to TRBJ1-2; 8 nucleotides line up with TRBD1. Germline CDR1 MNHEY, CDR2 SVGAGI. CDR3 length equals 13 residues. J was trimmed by 0 bases and V by 8 bases; bases with no gene match: 2. The CDR3 region is CASQQGANYGYTF. The CDR3, as DNA: TGTGCCAGCCAACAGGGGGCTAACTATGGCTACACCTTC.